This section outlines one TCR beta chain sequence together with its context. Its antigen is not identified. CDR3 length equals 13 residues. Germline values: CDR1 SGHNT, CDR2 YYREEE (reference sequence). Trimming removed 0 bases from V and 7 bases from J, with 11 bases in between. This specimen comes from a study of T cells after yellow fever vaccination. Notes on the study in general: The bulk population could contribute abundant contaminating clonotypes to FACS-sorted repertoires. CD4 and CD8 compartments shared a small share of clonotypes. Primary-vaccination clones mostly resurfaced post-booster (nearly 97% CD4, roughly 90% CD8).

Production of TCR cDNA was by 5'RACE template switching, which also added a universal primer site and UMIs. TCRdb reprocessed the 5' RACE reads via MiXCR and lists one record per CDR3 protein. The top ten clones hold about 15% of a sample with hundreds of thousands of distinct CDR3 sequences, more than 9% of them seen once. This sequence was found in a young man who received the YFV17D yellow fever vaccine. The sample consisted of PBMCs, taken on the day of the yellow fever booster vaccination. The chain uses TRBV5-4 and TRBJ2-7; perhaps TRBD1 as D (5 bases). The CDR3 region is CASSLGLKGEQYF. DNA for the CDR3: TGTGCCAGCAGCTTGGGTCTGAAGGGGGAGCAGTACTTC. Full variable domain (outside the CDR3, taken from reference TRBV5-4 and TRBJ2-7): ETGVTQSPTHLIKTRGQQVTLRCSSQSGHNTVSWYQQALGQGPQFIFQYYREEENGRGNFPPRFSGLQFPNYSSELNVNALELDDSALYLCASSLGLKGEQYFGPGTRLTVT.